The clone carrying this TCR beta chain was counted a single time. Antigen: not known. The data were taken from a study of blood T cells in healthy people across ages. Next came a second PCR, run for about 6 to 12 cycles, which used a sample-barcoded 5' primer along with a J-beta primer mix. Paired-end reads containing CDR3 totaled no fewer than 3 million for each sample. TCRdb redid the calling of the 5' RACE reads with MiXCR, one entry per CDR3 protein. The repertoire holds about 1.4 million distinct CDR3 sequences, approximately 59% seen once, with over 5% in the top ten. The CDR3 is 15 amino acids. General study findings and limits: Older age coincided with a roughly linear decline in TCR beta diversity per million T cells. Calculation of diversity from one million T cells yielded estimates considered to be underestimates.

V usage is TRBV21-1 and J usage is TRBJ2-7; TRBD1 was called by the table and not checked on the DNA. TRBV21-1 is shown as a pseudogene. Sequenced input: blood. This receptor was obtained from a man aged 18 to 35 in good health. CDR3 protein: CASSNPGLLDYEQYF. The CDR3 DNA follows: TGTGCCAGCAGCAATCCCGGCCTCCTAGACTACGAGCAGTACTTC.